The rows below give T cell receptor beta chains drawn from one sample of a study of technical replicates of blood from a handful of donors. Measured with immunoSEQ multiplex PCR; TCRdb has only the in-frame clones, and not every one. The data hold approximately 66,000 clones, with around nine tenths observed a single time. The sample consisted of PBMCs. These receptors were obtained from a human donor in good health. Some clones in this sample may be carry-over from other donors' samples. CDR3s leave out the opening cysteine and the closing phenylalanine or tryptophan. The order of the fields is V gene, clone size, J gene, CDR3 protein. Only part of the rows carry a size: once, few, many, or a class if the clone is expanded.

V: TRBV5-1
size: -
J: TRBJ2-5
CDR3: ASSLGTSGGLQETQY

V: TRBV7-2
size: -
J: TRBJ1-4
CDR3: ASSLATRGNEKLF

V: TRBV7-8
size: -
J: TRBJ2-2
CDR3: ASSNRDSGTGELF

V: TRBV7-9
size: once
J: TRBJ1-6
CDR3: ASSTQGDSPLH

V: TRBV2
size: -
J: TRBJ2-2
CDR3: ASSEAFIFWDRFITGELF

V: TRBV30
size: -
J: TRBJ1-2
CDR3: AKPTGCDIANYGYT

V: TRBV4-2
size: -
J: TRBJ2-7
CDR3: ASSQDLVADYEQY

V: TRBV11-3
size: -
J: TRBJ2-1
CDR3: ASSSGQSSYNEQF

V: TRBV12-5
size: -
J: TRBJ1-6
CDR3: ASGSPEGLRAPLH

V: TRBV6-1
size: few
J: TRBJ1-5
CDR3: ASPGETVSQPQH

V: TRBV10-3
size: few
J: TRBJ1-1
CDR3: PHPRSEAF

V: TRBV7-6
size: -
J: TRBJ2-5
CDR3: ASSLARAEGATQY

V: TRBV20-1
size: -
J: TRBJ2-7
CDR3: SARESGEQY

V: TRBV18
size: once
J: TRBJ2-3
CDR3: ASSPSWADTQY

V: TRBV7-9
size: -
J: TRBJ2-7
CDR3: ASSDPAGGIRDEQY

V: TRBV7-2
size: -
J: TRBJ2-5
CDR3: ASSRRTVQETQY

V: TRBV7-2
size: -
J: TRBJ2-1
CDR3: ASSPGRAGGHNEQF

V: TRBV28
size: once
J: TRBJ1-6
CDR3: ASSFAGESPLH

V: TRBV19
size: -
J: TRBJ2-3
CDR3: ASSPSGTDTQY

V: TRBV27
size: -
J: TRBJ2-7
CDR3: ASSPTTVYEQY

V: TRBV6-4
size: -
J: TRBJ2-5
CDR3: ASSAGRWLAGRQETQY

V: TRBV30
size: -
J: TRBJ2-7
CDR3: AWSVKGPRGNHEQY

V: TRBV19
size: -
J: TRBJ1-1
CDR3: ASTHLAGKGEAF

V: TRBV5-1
size: -
J: TRBJ1-6
CDR3: ASRLTGRNSPLH

V: TRBV5-6
size: -
J: TRBJ2-7
CDR3: ASSLLSGDYEQY

V: TRBV19
size: -
J: TRBJ2-5
CDR3: ASSLTGVQETQY

V: TRBV11-1
size: -
J: TRBJ1-1
CDR3: ASSLLGGITEAF

V: TRBV4-3
size: -
J: TRBJ1-3
CDR3: ASSRGQGNSGNTIY

V: TRBV29-1
size: -
J: TRBJ1-1
CDR3: SVVLGGNTEAF

V: TRBV9
size: -
J: TRBJ2-7
CDR3: ASSPREGISYEQY